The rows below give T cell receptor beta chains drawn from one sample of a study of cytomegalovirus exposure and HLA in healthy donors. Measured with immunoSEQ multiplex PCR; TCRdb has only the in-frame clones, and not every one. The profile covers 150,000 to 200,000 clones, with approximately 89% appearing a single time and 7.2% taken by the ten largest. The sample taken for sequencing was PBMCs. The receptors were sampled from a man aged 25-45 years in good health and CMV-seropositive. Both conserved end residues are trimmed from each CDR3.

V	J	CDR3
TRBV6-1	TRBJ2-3	ASRGTVARIDTQY
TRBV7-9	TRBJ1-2	ASSAAGTRNAYGYT
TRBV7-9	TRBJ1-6	ASSSQVGPALH
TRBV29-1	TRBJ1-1	SVKPSSNTEAF
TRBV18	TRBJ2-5	ASSPRTGGKETQY
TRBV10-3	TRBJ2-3	AIRSTGGTDTQY
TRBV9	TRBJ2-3	ASSVGLDTQY
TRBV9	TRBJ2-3	ASSQTGGWTDTQY
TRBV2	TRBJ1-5	ASSEVAHSNQPQH
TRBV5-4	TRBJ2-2	ASSLVAGHTGELF
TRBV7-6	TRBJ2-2	ASSPRSVRDYSHGELF
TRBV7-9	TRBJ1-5	ASSAPPGQPQH
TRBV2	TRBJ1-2	ASSEVKGPAYGYT
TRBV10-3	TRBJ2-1	AISPDHSRVNEQF
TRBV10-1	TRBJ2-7	ASSERQVNSYEQY
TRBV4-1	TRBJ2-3	ASSLPSSPLRDTQY
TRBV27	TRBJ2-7	ASSLGVYYGEQY
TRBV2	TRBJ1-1	ASPAPWAGPDTEAF
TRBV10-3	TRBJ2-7	AISKTGSSYEQY
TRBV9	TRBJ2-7	ASSVVGTGSDEQY
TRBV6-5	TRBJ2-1	ASSVRDGDEQF
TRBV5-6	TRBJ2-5	ASSSGARETQY
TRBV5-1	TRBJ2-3	ASSPRADTDTQY
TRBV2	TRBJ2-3	ASSVKQGRATDTQY
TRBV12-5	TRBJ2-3	ASGSPGRVDTQY
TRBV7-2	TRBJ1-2	ASSSLDLFYGYT
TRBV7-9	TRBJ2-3	ASRTTGDTQY
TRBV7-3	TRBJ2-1	ASSPSINNEQF
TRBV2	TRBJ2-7	AISDKGYEQY
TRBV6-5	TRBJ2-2	ASSWGTGNTGELF
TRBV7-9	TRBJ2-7	ASSFGGPYEQY
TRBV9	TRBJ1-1	ASSVGRSDTEAF
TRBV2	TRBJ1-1	ASSLAGIAEAF
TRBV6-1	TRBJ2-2	ASSEGRANTGELF
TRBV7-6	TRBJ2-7	ASSPLLSYEQY
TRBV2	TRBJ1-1	ASRKGQSLSEAF
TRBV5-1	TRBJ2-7	ASSLEGGRFYEQY
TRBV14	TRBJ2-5	ASSQSRETQY
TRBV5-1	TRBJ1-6	ASSLTGTDSPLH
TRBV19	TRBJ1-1	ASSSRRGSSEAF
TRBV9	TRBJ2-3	ASSVGGTGLETDTQY
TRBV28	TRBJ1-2	ASSGGQGSGGYT
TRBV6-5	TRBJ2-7	ASSWGGSSYEQY
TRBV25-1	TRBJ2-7	ASSDLGTYEQY
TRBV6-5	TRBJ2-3	ASGREGTDTQY
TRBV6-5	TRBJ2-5	ASSYSKVEETQY
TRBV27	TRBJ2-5	ASSRQETQY
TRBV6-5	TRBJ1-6	ASSYQGTYGRSPLH